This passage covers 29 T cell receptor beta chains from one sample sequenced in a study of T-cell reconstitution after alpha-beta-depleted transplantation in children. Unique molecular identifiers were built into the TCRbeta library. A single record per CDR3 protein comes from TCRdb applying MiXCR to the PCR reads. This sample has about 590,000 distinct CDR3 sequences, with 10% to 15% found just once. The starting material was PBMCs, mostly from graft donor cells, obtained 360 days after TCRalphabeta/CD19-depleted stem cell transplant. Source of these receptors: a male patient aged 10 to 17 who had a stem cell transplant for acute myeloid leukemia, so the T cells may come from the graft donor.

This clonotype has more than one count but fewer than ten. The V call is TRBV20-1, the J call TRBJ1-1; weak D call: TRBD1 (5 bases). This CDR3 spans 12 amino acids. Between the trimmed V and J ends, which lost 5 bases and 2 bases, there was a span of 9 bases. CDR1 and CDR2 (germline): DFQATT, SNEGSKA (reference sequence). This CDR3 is CSALQVNTEAFF. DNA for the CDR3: TGCAGTGCTCTACAGGTAAACACTGAAGCTTTCTTT.

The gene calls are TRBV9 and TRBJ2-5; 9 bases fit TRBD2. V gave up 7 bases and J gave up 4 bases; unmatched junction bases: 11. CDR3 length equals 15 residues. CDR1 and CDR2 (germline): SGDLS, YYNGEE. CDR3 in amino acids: CASSKNSGSGETQYF. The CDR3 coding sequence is TGTGCCAGCTCCAAAAATAGCGGGAGCGGAGAGACCCAGTACTTC.

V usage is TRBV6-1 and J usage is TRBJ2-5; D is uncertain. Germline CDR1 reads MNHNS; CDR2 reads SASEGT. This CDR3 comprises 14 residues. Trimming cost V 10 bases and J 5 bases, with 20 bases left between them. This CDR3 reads CATKPGPAWETQYF. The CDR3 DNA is TGTGCCACCAAACCCGGCCCAGCGTGGGAGACCCAGTACTTC.

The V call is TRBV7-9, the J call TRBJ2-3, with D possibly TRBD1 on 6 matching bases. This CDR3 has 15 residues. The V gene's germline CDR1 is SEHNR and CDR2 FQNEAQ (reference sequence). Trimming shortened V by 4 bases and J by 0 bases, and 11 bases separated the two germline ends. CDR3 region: CASSSSTGSTDTQYF. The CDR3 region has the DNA TGTGCCAGCAGCTCGTCGACAGGTAGCACAGATACGCAGTATTTT. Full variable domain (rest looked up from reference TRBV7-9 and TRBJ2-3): DTGVSQNPRHKITKRGQNVTFRCDPISEHNRLYWYRQTLGQGPEFLTYFQNEAQLEKSRLLSDRFSAERPKGSFSTLEIQRTEQGDSAMYLCASSSSTGSTDTQYFGPGTRLTVL.

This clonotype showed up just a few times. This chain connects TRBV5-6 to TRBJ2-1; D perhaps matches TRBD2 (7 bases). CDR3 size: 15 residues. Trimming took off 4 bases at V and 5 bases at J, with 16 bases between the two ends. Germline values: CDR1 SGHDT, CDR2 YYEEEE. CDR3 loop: CASSRWGGGNNEQFF. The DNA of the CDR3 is TGTGCCAGCAGCCGTTGGGGGGGGGGCAACAATGAGCAGTTCTTC.

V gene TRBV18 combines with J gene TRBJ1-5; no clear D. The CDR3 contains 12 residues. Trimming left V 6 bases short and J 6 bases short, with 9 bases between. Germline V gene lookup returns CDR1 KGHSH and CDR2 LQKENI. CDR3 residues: CASSPSGQPQHF. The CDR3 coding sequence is TGTGCCAGCTCCCCGTCGGGTCAGCCCCAGCATTTT.

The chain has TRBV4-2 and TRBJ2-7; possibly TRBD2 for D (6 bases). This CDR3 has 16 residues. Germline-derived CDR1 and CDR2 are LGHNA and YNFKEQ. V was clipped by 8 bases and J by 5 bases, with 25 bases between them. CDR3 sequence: CASGPGLIWRADEQYF. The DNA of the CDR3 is TGTGCCAGCGGCCCCGGCCTAATCTGGAGGGCCGACGAGCAGTACTTC.

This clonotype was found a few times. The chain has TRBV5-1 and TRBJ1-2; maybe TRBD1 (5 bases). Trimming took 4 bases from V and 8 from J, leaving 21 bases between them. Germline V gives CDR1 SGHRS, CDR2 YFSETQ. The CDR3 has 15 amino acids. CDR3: CASSATVGTLSGYTF. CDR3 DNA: TGCGCCAGCAGCGCGACGGTTGGGACCCTTAGCGGCTACACCTTC.

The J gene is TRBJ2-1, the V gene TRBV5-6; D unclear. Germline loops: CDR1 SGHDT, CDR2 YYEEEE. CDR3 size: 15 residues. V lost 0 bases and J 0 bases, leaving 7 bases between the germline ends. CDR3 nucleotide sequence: TGTGCCAGCAGCTTGGGCAGGCCCTCCTACAATGAGCAGTTCTTC. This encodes CASSLGRPSYNEQFF.

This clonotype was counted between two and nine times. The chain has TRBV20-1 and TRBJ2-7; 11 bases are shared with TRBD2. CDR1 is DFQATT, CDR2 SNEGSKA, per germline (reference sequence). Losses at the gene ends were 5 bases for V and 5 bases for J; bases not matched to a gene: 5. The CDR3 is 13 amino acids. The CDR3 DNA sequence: TGCAGTGCTCTTAGCGGGAGGGCCAACGAGCAGTACTTC. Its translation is CSALSGRANEQYF.

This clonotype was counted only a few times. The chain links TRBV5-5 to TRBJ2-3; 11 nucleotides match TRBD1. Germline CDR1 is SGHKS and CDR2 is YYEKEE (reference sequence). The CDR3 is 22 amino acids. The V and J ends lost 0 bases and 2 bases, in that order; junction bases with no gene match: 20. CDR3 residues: CASSLDLKPTLGQGGITDTQYF. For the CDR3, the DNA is TGTGCCAGCAGCTTGGACCTCAAACCGACCCTGGGACAGGGGGGGATCACAGATACGCAGTATTTT.

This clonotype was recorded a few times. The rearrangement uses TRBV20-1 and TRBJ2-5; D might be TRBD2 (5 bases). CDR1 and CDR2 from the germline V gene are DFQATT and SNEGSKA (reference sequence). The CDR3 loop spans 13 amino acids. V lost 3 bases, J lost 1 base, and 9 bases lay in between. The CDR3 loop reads CSASQSGQETQYF. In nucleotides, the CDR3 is TGCAGTGCTAGTCAAAGCGGCCAAGAGACCCAGTACTTC.

The CDR3 nucleotides are TGTGCCAGCCTGACAGCAAGGCACTATGGCTACACCTTC. Residues: CASLTARHYGYTF. The chain is built from TRBV6-2 or TRBV6-3 and TRBJ1-2; perhaps TRBD1 as D (5 bases). From germline, CDR1 is MNHEY and CDR2 SVGEGT. The CDR3 is 13 residues long. V was clipped by 8 bases and J by 3 bases, with 13 bases between them.

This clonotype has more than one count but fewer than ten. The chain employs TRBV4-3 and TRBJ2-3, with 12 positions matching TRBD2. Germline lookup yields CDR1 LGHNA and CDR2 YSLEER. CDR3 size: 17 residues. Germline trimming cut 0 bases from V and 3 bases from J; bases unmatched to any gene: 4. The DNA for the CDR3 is TGCGCCAGCAGCCAAGAAAGACTAGCGGGAGTTACAGATACGCAGTATTTT. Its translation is CASSQERLAGVTDTQYF.

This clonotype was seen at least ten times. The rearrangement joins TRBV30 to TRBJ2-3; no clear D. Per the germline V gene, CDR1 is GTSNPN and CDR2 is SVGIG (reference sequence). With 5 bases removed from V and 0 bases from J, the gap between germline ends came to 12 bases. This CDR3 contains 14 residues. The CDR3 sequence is CAWGQLPSTDTQYF. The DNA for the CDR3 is TGTGCCTGGGGGCAGCTACCCAGCACAGATACGCAGTATTTT. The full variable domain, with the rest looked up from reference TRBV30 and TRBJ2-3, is SQTIHQWPATLVQPVGSPLSLECTVEGTSNPNLYWYRQAAGRGLQLLFYSVGIGQISSEVPQNLSASRPQDRQFILSSKKLLLSDSGFYLCAWGQLPSTDTQYFGPGTRLTVL.

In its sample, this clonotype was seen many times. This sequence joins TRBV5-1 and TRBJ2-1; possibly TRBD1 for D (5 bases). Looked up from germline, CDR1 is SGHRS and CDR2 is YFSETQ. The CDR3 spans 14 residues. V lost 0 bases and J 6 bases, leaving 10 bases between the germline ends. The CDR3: CASSLVDSINEQFF. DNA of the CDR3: TGCGCCAGCAGCTTGGTAGACAGCATCAATGAGCAGTTCTTC.

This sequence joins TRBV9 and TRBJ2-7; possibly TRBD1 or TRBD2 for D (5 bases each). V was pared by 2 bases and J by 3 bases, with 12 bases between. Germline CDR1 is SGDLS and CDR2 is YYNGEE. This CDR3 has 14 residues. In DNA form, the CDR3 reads TGTGCCAGCAGCGTGGGGACGGGCCACTACGAGCAGTACTTC. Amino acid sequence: CASSVGTGHYEQYF.

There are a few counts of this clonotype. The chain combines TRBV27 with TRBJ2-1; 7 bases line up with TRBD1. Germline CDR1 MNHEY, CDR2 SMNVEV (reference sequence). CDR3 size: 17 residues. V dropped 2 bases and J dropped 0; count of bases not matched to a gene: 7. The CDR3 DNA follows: TGTGCCAGCAGTTTAGGGGACAGACGTCGCTCCTACAATGAGCAGTTCTTC. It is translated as CASSLGDRRRSYNEQFF.

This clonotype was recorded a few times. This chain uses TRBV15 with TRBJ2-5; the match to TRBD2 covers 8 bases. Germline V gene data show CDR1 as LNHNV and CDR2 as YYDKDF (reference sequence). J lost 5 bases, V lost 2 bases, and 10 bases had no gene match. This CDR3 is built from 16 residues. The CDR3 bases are TGTGCCACCAGCAGAAGTTTGGGACTAGAGGTCGAGACCCAGTACTTC. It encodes CATSRSLGLEVETQYF.

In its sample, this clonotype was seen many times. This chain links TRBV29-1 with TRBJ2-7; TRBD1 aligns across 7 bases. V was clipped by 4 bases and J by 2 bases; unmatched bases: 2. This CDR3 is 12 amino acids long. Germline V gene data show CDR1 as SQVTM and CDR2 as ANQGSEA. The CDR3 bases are TGCAGCGTTGGGGGACAGACCTACGAGCAGTACTTC. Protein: CSVGGQTYEQYF.

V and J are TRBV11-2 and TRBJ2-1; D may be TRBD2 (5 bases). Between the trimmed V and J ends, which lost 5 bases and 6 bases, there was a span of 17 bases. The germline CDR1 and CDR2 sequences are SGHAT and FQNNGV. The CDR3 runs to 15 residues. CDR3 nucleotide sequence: TGTGCCAGCAGCCGTTTTAGGCTAGCAGGCAATGAGCAGTTCTTC. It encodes CASSRFRLAGNEQFF.

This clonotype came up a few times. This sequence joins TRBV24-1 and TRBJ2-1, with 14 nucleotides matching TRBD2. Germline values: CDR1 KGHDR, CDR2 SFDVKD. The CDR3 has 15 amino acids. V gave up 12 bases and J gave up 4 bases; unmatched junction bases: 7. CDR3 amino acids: CAAGTSGSSYNEQFF. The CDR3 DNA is TGTGCCGCGGGGACTAGCGGGAGTTCGTACAATGAGCAGTTCTTC.

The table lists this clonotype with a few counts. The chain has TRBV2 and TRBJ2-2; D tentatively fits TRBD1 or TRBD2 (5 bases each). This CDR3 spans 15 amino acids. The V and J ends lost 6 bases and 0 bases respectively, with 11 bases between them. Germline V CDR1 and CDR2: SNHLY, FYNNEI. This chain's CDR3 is CASRGPGTNTGELFF. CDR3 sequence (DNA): TGTGCCAGCAGGGGACCGGGGACGAACACCGGGGAGCTGTTTTTT.

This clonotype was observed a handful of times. The chain's CDR3 is CASSFVPGPPGYEQYF. The CDR3 DNA reads TGTGCCAGCAGCTTTGTTCCGGGGCCACCGGGCTACGAGCAGTACTTC. This sequence joins TRBV7-3 and TRBJ2-7; D tentatively fits TRBD1 or TRBD2 (5 bases each). Trimming stripped 3 bases from V and 3 bases from J, with 18 bases between. The length of the CDR3 is 16 residues. The germline V gene has CDR1 SGHTA and CDR2 FQGTGA.

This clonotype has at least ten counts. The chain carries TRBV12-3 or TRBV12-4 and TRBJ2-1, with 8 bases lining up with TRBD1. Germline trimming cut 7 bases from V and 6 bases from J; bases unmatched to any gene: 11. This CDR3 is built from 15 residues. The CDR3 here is CASTLRQGAINEQFF. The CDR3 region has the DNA TGTGCCAGCACCTTACGCCAGGGGGCTATCAATGAGCAGTTCTTC.

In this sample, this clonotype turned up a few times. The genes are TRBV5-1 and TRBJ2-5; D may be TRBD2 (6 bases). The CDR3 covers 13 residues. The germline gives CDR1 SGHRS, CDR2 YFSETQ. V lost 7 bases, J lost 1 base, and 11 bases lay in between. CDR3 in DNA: TGCGCCAGCCACTACGGGAGCCAAGAGACCCAGTACTTC. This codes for CASHYGSQETQYF.

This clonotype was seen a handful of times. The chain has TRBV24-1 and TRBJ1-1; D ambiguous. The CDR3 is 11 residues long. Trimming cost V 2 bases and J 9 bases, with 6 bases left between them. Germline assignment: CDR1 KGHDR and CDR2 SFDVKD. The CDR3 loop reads CATSDSLQAFF. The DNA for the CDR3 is TGTGCCACCAGTGATTCCCTCCAAGCTTTCTTT.

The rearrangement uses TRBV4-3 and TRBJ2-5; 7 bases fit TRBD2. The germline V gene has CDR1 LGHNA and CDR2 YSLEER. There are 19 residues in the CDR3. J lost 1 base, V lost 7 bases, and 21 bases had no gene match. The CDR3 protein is CASTTKMGGGDYVQETQYF. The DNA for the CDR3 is TGCGCCAGCACCACCAAGATGGGAGGAGGGGACTACGTCCAAGAGACCCAGTACTTC.

The CDR3, as DNA: TGCAGTGCTAGCCTAGCGGGAGGTAGCTCCTACGAGCAGTACTTC. It specifies CSASLAGGSSYEQYF. The chain has TRBV20-1 and TRBJ2-7, with 11 bases matching TRBD2. The CDR3 loop spans 15 amino acids. Trimming took 3 bases from V and 0 from J; bases not matched to a gene: 4. From germline, CDR1 is DFQATT and CDR2 SNEGSKA (reference sequence).